The text below deals with one T cell receptor beta chain. Its antigen is not known. V was trimmed by 5 bases and J by 2 bases, leaving 16 bases between them. Germline CDR1 reads MNHNY; CDR2 reads SVGAGI (reference sequence). CDR3 size: 15 residues. Researchers took RNA transcripts and amplified TCR beta CDR3 regions from them. RT-PCR was first run with HTBI primers, then multiplex PCR in a second round. TCRdb called the multiplex PCR reads again in MiXCR, with one record for every CDR3 protein. The sample consists of around 600,000 distinct CDR3 sequences, roughly two fifths of them appearing once. This sample was taken from a study of Graves' ophthalmopathy and Graves' hyperthyroidism. Overall study context: The authors collected peripheral blood at initial diagnosis, before any treatment. Notes on the study in general: In blood, most expanded thyroid clonotypes above 0.001 frequency were also detected.

Moderate-to-severe activity, CAS ≥3, NOSPECS ≥4 and a duration under 3 months were seen in donors with ophthalmopathy. Someone took the PBMCs out of 10 ml of fresh peripheral blood. The chain uses TRBV6-6 and TRBJ2-7; D is unresolved. Sequenced sample: peripheral blood. The source of this sequence is an adult man with Graves' ophthalmopathy. The CDR3 loop reads CASSTNRARTYEQYF. The CDR3 nucleotides are TGTGCCAGCAGTACCAACCGGGCCCGGACCTACGAGCAGTACTTC.